This is a list of T cell receptor beta chains from one sample in a study of control samples from healthy donors and cancer patients. Only in-frame clones appear in the TCRdb table, and some are missing; sequencing was by immunoSEQ multiplex PCR. The sample includes about 170,000 clones, 80% to 95% of them seen just once. Specimen: blood. All receptors derive from a woman in her fifties or sixties in good health. Both conserved end residues are part of each CDR3. The D gene is left open where the match is weak. The size of a clone is reported for some rows only, either as once, few or many, or as a class for expanded clones.

>TRBV19|TRBJ2-3|NA|NA
TGTGCCAGTACTCCGGGACTCCCGCAGGGGCAGTATTTT
CASTPGLPQGQYF
>TRBV7-9|TRBJ1-1|NA|once
TGTGCCAGCAGCTTTGGCCTGGCGGGGACCACTGAAGCTTTCTTT
CASSFGLAGTTEAFF
>TRBV7-9|TRBJ1-5|NA|NA
TGTGCCAGCAGCTGGGGGGGCCGGAATAGCAATCAGCCCCAGCATTTT
CASSWGGRNSNQPQHF
>TRBV3-1/TRBV3-2|TRBJ1-5|TRBD1|NA
TGTGCCAGCAGCCACAACGACAGGGGTGGCAATCAGCCCCAGCATTTT
CASSHNDRGGNQPQHF
>TRBV3-1/TRBV3-2|TRBJ1-2|NA|NA
TGTGCCAGCAGCCAAGAACGGGGGCATTTCGTTTTGGGCTACACCTTC
CASSQERGHFVLGYTF
>TRBV4-3|TRBJ1-4|NA|NA
TGCGCCAGCAGCCAGGCCAGTCATTCTTGGGGGCATGAAAAACTGTTTTTT
CASSQASHSWGHEKLFF
>TRBV4-3|TRBJ1-5|NA|NA
TGCGCCAGCAGCCAAGACCGGGGTCAGCCCCAGCATTTT
CASSQDRGQPQHF
>TRBV11-2|TRBJ1-6|TRBD1|NA
TGTGCCAGCAGCTGGGAAGACAGGGGGCCTAATTCACCCCTCCACTTT
CASSWEDRGPNSPLHF
>TRBV18|TRBJ2-1|TRBD1|once
TGTGCCAGCTCACCATGGAAGGGGGCAGCCTACAATGAGCAGTTCTTC
CASSPWKGAAYNEQFF
>TRBV2|TRBJ1-4|NA|NA
TGTGCCAGCAAGAAGCTGCATGAAAAACTGTTTTTT
CASKKLHEKLFF
>TRBV30|TRBJ1-1|NA|once
TGTGCCTGGAGTGTACATATGAACACTGAAGCTTTCTTT
CAWSVHMNTEAFF
>TRBV18|TRBJ1-5|NA|NA
TGTGCCAGCTCACTACAGGGCCACGGTTATAGCAATCAGCCCCAGCATTTT
CASSLQGHGYSNQPQHF
>TRBV7-2|TRBJ1-1|TRBD1|NA
TGTGCCAGCAGCCTTACCGGGACAGGTTTTTCGGGAGAAGCTTTCTTT
CASSLTGTGFSGEAFF
>TRBV6-5|TRBJ1-4|TRBD1|NA
TGTGCCAGCAGCATAACCGGGACAGGGTGGGAAAAACTGTTTTTT
CASSITGTGWEKLFF
>TRBV7-9|TRBJ2-2|NA|NA
TGTGCCAGCAGGCTAGCAGGGCGTAACACCGGGGAGCTGTTTTTT
CASRLAGRNTGELFF
>TRBV28|TRBJ1-2|NA|NA
TGTGCCAGCAGTCAAGTCCGCTTAGTCTATGGCTACACCTTC
CASSQVRLVYGYTF
>TRBV29-1|TRBJ1-1|NA|NA
TGCAGCGTTGAGAGTCAATCCCATGAAGCTTTCTTT
CSVESQSHEAFF
>TRBV5-6|TRBJ2-3|TRBD2|once
TGTGCCAGCAGCCGGAGGATTAGTAGCGGGGGGATGCACGCAGATACGCAGTATTTT
CASSRRISSGGMHADTQYF
>TRBV4-1|TRBJ2-3|TRBD2|NA
TGCGCCAGCAGCCAAGGTAGCGGGGGGGTTGATGTCACAGATACGCAGTATTTT
CASSQGSGGVDVTDTQYF
>TRBV11-2|TRBJ1-1|TRBD1|NA
TGTGCCAGCAGCATCACAGGGGGGAACACTGAAGCTTTCTTT
CASSITGGNTEAFF
>TRBV25-1|TRBJ2-7|TRBD1|NA
TGTGCCAGCAGTGAGAGGACAGGGGGCTCACCATCCTACGAGCAGTACTTC
CASSERTGGSPSYEQYF
>TRBV6-5|TRBJ1-5|NA|NA
TGTGCCAGTCTCCCAGGGATGCTTAGCAATCAGCCCCAGCATTTT
CASLPGMLSNQPQHF
>TRBV25-1|TRBJ1-4|TRBD1|NA
TGTGCCAGCAGTGAGATAGGGACAGGGCTGAGGGAAAAACTGTTTTTT
CASSEIGTGLREKLFF
>TRBV9|TRBJ2-7|TRBD2|NA
TGTGCCAGCAGCGTAGGGCCAGGGACTAGCGGGGTATACGAGCAGTACTTC
CASSVGPGTSGVYEQYF
>TRBV7-2|TRBJ1-5|NA|once
TGTGCCAGCAGCATATTGGGACAGCCCCAGCATTTT
CASSILGQPQHF
>TRBV20-1|TRBJ1-2|TRBD1|NA
TGCAGGTCGACAGGGGGCGATGGCTACACCTTC
CRSTGGDGYTF
>TRBV2|TRBJ1-6|NA|NA
TGTGCCAGCAGTGCTGGTTCACCCCTCCACTTT
CASSAGSPLHF
>TRBV7-9|TRBJ2-3|TRBD1|NA
TGTGCCAGCAGCACGAACAGGGGCCGAAGTGGGGTAGATACGCAGTATTTT
CASSTNRGRSGVDTQYF